This TCR beta chain was observed in a study of control samples from healthy donors and cancer patients. Some clones are missing from TCRdb's copy, which holds only in-frame ones; the method was immunoSEQ multiplex PCR. Found here are about 120,000 clones, about 87% of them singletons; the top ten hold 9% to 13%. This CDR3 has 16 amino acids. Germline CDR1 is SGHNT and CDR2 is YYREEE (reference sequence). The V and J ends lost 9 bases and 0 bases respectively, with 19 bases between them. Specimen: blood. V is TRBV5-4 and J is TRBJ1-5, with D possibly TRBD1 on 6 matching bases. The source is a man aged 25 to 45 in good health. The CDR3 DNA reads as TGTGCCACCGAAGAGGACAGAGAATATAGCAATCAGCCCCAGCATTTT. Its protein product is CATEEDREYSNQPQHF. Based on the CDR3 plus reference TRBV5-4 and TRBJ1-5, the full variable domain is ETGVTQSPTHLIKTRGQQVTLRCSSQSGHNTVSWYQQALGQGPQFIFQYYREEENGRGNFPPRFSGLQFPNYSSELNVNALELDDSALYLCATEEDREYSNQPQHFGDGTRLSIL.